A single sample gave rise to the 19 T cell receptor beta chains below, sequenced in a study of T-cell memory formation after mild COVID-19. TCRdb processed the 5' RACE reads anew with MiXCR; each CDR3 protein has one entry. The data show under 350,000 distinct CDR3 sequences, around 15% seen once. The specimen sequenced was PBMCs or a T cell subset sorted from them (not recorded which). The receptors originated from a man younger than 35 who had mild COVID-19 (a few samples of this study predate the infection). Cell type and time point are not known.

The chain combines TRBV10-2 with TRBJ1-1, with D perhaps TRBD1 (6 bases). In germline, CDR1 is WSHSY, CDR2 SAAADI. Trimming took off 6 bases at V and 10 bases at J, with 24 bases between the two ends. The CDR3 has 15 residues. Here the CDR3 DNA reads TGCGCCAGCAGCGGAAACAGGGATAGGGCAACTCCAGCTTTCTTT. Amino acid sequence: CASSGNRDRATPAFF.

This clonotype was observed a few times. For the CDR3, the DNA is TGCAGTGCTAGCTCGGACATTTATCAGCCCCAGCATTTT. Its translation: CSASSDIYQPQHF. The V and J genes are TRBV20-1 and TRBJ1-5, with a possible D match to TRBD1 (5 bases). V lost 3 bases to trimming and J lost 5 bases, with 11 bases between them. This CDR3 region has 13 residues. Per the germline V gene, CDR1 is DFQATT and CDR2 is SNEGSKA (reference sequence).

The V and J genes are TRBV12-5 and TRBJ1-2; 9 bases agree with TRBD1. Germline lookup yields CDR1 LGHNT and CDR2 FRNRAP. The CDR3 length is 16 residues. Trimming cost V 1 base and J 5 bases; bases outside gene matches: 8. Written as DNA, the CDR3 is TGTGCTAGTGGTTTGGCCGGGACAGGGAGCGGATATGGCTACACCTTC. This encodes CASGLAGTGSGYGYTF.

This clonotype occurred many times. The chain employs TRBV5-1 and TRBJ2-3; no firm D call. CDR3 length equals 15 residues. The germline V gene has CDR1 SGHRS and CDR2 YFSETQ. Trimming left V 0 bases short and J 2 bases short, with 10 bases between. CDR3 nucleotide sequence: TGCGCCAGCAGCTTGGAGGTCGCCCCCACAGATACGCAGTATTTT. Translating gives CASSLEVAPTDTQYF. The full variable domain, its missing parts supplied by reference TRBV5-1 and TRBJ2-3, is KAGVTQTPRYLIKTRGQQVTLSCSPISGHRSVSWYQQTPGQGLQFLFEYFSETQRNKGNFPGRFSGRQFSNSRSEMNVSTLELGDSALYLCASSLEVAPTDTQYFGPGTRLTVL.

This clonotype was picked up many times. CDR3 sequence reads: CSAGLAGGPNEQFF. The CDR3 bases are TGCAGTGCCGGACTAGCGGGGGGGCCAAATGAGCAGTTCTTC. This chain joins TRBV20-1 and TRBJ2-1; 15 bases match TRBD2. Germline V lookup: CDR1 DFQATT, CDR2 SNEGSKA (reference sequence). V was pared by 6 bases and J by 7 bases, with 4 bases of the junction left unmatched. This CDR3 comprises 14 residues.

The chain uses TRBV6-2 or TRBV6-3 and TRBJ2-1; 7 nucleotides agree with TRBD1. From germline, CDR1 is MNHEY and CDR2 SVGEGT. This CDR3 has 13 residues. V lost 6 bases and J lost 6; bases outside the gene matches: 5. DNA of the CDR3: TGTGCCAGCAGACTCACAGGGGTCAATGAGCAGTTCTTC. It yields the protein CASRLTGVNEQFF.

This clonotype was counted only a few times. V is TRBV12-3 or TRBV12-4 and J is TRBJ1-6; the D is unclear. This CDR3 has 16 residues. Trimming stripped 2 bases from V and 7 bases from J, with 15 bases between. The CDR3 DNA is TGTGCCAGCAGTTTATGGGGTCGGAACCAGAATTCACCCCTCCACTTT. Protein sequence: CASSLWGRNQNSPLHF.

This clonotype was counted once. The chain carries TRBV6-5 and TRBJ1-2; D remains unclear. Germline V lookup: CDR1 MNHEY, CDR2 SVGAGI. The length of the CDR3 is 14 residues. V dropped 0 bases and J dropped 5 bases, with 10 bases sitting between them. Here the CDR3 DNA reads TGTGCCAGCAGTTACTCGTCGGCCAGATATGGCTACACCTTC. This codes for CASSYSSARYGYTF.

This chain links TRBV20-1 with TRBJ2-2; TRBD1 agrees at 7 bases. Looked up from germline, CDR1 is DFQATT and CDR2 is SNEGSKA (reference sequence). V trimming: 2 bases; J trimming: 3 bases; junction bases outside the gene matches: 15. The CDR3 has 18 residues. In DNA, the CDR3 is TGCAGTGCTAGACCGGGACAGCCGCCACTTCCCCACACCGGGGAGCTGTTTTTT. Encoded protein: CSARPGQPPLPHTGELFF.

J is TRBJ1-1 and V is TRBV14; D is possibly TRBD1 (5 bases). The CDR3 is made up of 14 amino acids. Germline V gene data show CDR1 as SGHDN and CDR2 as FVKESK. Trimming removed 1 base from V and 11 bases from J, with 17 bases in between. The CDR3 is CASSQVGGTAGAFF. CDR3 nucleotide sequence: TGTGCCAGCAGCCAAGTTGGCGGGACGGCTGGGGCTTTCTTT.

This clonotype was recorded many times. Written as DNA, the CDR3 is TGTGCCAGCAGCTTATCATCCTTGGCCATGTACTTC. This gives the protein CASSLSSLAMYF. The V and J genes are TRBV7-8 and TRBJ2-5; D gene uncertain. Germline CDR1 is SGHVS and CDR2 is FQNEAQ. The CDR3 consists of 12 residues. The V end was cut by 2 bases, the J end by 13 bases, with 14 bases between.

The V gene is TRBV7-9, the J gene TRBJ2-1; the match to TRBD1 covers 8 bases. Per the germline V gene, CDR1 is SEHNR and CDR2 is FQNEAQ (reference sequence). The CDR3 is made up of 14 amino acids. V trimming: 2 bases; J trimming: 8 bases; junction bases outside the gene matches: 5. DNA for the CDR3: TGTGCCAGCAGCTTACCGGACAGGGTGTATGAGCAGTTCTTC. Protein sequence: CASSLPDRVYEQFF.

This clonotype was found a few times. The chain employs TRBV4-1 and TRBJ1-1; possibly TRBD1 for D (6 bases). The CDR3 sequence is 13 residues long. Germline values: CDR1 MGHRA, CDR2 YSYEKL. V was trimmed by 3 bases and J by 10 bases, leaving 15 bases between them. In nucleotides, the CDR3 is TGCGCCAGCAGCCAGGGGGGCCGGGACACAGCTTTCTTT. Amino acid sequence: CASSQGGRDTAFF.

A few counts support this clonotype. The chain links TRBV5-1 to TRBJ2-3; no clear D. The CDR3 is 14 amino acids. The V gene's germline CDR1 is SGHRS and CDR2 YFSETQ. The ends were cut back, 0 bases at V and 6 bases at J, with 11 bases in the middle. DNA of the CDR3: TGCGCCAGCAGCTTGGCTCGGACCGCGGATACGCAGTATTTT. Its translation is CASSLARTADTQYF. The full variable domain, completed using reference TRBV5-1 and TRBJ2-3, is KAGVTQTPRYLIKTRGQQVTLSCSPISGHRSVSWYQQTPGQGLQFLFEYFSETQRNKGNFPGRFSGRQFSNSRSEMNVSTLELGDSALYLCASSLARTADTQYFGPGTRLTVL.

The chain is built from TRBV5-1 and TRBJ2-5; the match to TRBD1 covers 10 bases. The CDR3 is 15 amino acids. CDR1 and CDR2 from the germline V gene are SGHRS and YFSETQ. Germline trimming cut 6 bases from V and 9 bases from J; bases unmatched to any gene: 14. The CDR3, as DNA: TGCGCCAGCACCGGCGCTCGTTCGGGACAGGGGCCCCAGTACTTC. Protein product: CASTGARSGQGPQYF. Full variable domain (outside the CDR3, taken from reference TRBV5-1 and TRBJ2-5): KAGVTQTPRYLIKTRGQQVTLSCSPISGHRSVSWYQQTPGQGLQFLFEYFSETQRNKGNFPGRFSGRQFSNSRSEMNVSTLELGDSALYLCASTGARSGQGPQYFGPGTRLLVL.

The rearrangement links TRBV19 to TRBJ2-7, with D unresolved. The V gene lost 1 base and the J gene lost 3 bases, with 7 bases spanning the gap. The CDR3 has 13 amino acids. CDR1 LNHDA and CDR2 SQIVND come from the germline V gene (reference sequence). The CDR3: CASSIGANYEQYF. The CDR3 bases are TGTGCCAGTAGTATAGGGGCTAACTACGAGCAGTACTTC.

There are a few counts of this clonotype. The rearrangement joins TRBV24-1 to TRBJ2-3; 9 nucleotides align to TRBD1. The CDR3 consists of 16 residues. Trimming at V came to 4 bases and at J to 2 bases, leaving 6 bases not matched to a gene. Looked up from germline, CDR1 is KGHDR and CDR2 is SFDVKD. The CDR3 nucleotides are TGTGCCACCAGTGAACAGGGGGCCCGTGACACAGATACGCAGTATTTT. Translating it yields CATSEQGARDTDTQYF.

V and J are TRBV6-2 or TRBV6-3 and TRBJ2-5; 14 bases fit TRBD2. The CDR3 covers 18 residues. Looked up from germline, CDR1 is MNHEY and CDR2 is SVGEGT. V lost 5 bases to trimming and J lost 2 bases; unmatched junction nucleotides: 10. The CDR3 protein is CASSRQPGLAGEQETQYF. DNA of the CDR3: TGTGCCAGCAGTCGGCAACCGGGACTAGCGGGGGAACAAGAGACCCAGTACTTC.

This clonotype was seen at least ten times. The V call is TRBV3-1, the J call TRBJ2-1; 7 nucleotides align to TRBD2. This CDR3 is built from 13 residues. Germline-derived CDR1 and CDR2 are LGHDT and YNNKEL (reference sequence). The V gene end was trimmed by 8 bases and the J gene end by 8 bases; junction bases not matched to a gene: 9. For the CDR3, the DNA is TGTGCCAGCTCTCCTAGCGGCCTTGATGAGCAGTTCTTC. Its translation is CASSPSGLDEQFF.